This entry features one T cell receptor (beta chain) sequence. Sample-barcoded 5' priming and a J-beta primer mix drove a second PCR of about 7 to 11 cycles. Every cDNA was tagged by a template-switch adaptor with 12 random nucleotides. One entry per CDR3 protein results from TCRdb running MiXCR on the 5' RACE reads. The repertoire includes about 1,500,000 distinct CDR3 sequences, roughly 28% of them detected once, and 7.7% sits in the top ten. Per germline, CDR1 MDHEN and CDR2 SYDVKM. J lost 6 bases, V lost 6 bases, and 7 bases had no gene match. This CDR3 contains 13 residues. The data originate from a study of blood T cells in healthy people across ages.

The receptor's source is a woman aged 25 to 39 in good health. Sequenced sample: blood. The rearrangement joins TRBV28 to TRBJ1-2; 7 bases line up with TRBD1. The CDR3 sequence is CASRPGGRDGYTF. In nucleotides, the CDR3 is TGTGCCAGCAGACCAGGGGGTCGTGATGGCTACACCTTC.